This T cell receptor beta chain was documented in a study of high-grade serous ovarian cancer treatment subgroups. Clones were read by immunoSEQ multiplex PCR, and TCRdb kept only the in-frame ones, dropping some. Found here are 930 or so clones, approximately 63% of them singletons; the top ten hold 9.2%. Tumor samples were taken before definitive surgery or chemotherapy. This CDR3 contains 14 residues. The V gene lost 4 bases and the J gene lost 1 base, with 10 bases spanning the gap. Germline CDR1 is SGHDT and CDR2 is YYEEEE. The chain has TRBV5-6 and TRBJ2-3; possible D gene TRBD2, 6 bases. Source material: tumor tissue. The origin of this receptor is a human donor with high-grade serous ovarian cancer. CDR3 residues: CASSPSGRTDTQYF. The CDR3 nucleotides read TGTGCCAGCAGCCCCAGCGGGCGCACAGATACGCAGTATTTT. Drawing the rest from reference TRBV5-6 and TRBJ2-3, the complete variable domain is DAGVTQSPTHLIKTRGQQVTLRCSPKSGHDTVSWYQQALGQGPQFIFQYYEEEERQRGNFPDRFSGHQFPNYSSELNVNALLLGDSALYLCASSPSGRTDTQYFGPGTRLTVL.